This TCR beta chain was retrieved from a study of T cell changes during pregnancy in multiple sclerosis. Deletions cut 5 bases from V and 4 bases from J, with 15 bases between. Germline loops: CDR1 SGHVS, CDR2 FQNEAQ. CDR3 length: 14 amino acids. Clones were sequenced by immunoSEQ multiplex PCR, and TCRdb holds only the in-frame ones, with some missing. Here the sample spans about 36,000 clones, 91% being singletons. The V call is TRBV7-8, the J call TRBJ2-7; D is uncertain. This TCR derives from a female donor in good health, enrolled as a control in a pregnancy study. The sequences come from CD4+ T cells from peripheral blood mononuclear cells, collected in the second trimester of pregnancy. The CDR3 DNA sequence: TGTGCCAGCAGCCTAGGCCCCCTGACATACGAGCAGTACTTC. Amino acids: CASSLGPLTYEQYF. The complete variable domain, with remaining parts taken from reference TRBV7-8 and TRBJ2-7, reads GAGVSQSPRYKVAKRGQDVALRCDPISGHVSLFWYQQALGQGPEFLTYFQNEAQLDKSGLPSDRFFAERPEGSVSTLKIQRTQQEDSAVYLCASSLGPLTYEQYFGPGTRLTVT.